The present TCR beta chain was sequenced within a study of OX40 agonist ivuxolimab in advanced cancers. Germline V CDR1 and CDR2: SGHNT, YYREEE (reference sequence). The CDR3 is 14 amino acids. V dropped 3 bases and J dropped 4 bases, with 11 bases sitting between them. Sequenced by immunoSEQ multiplex PCR; TCRdb stores in-frame clones only, minus some. In the table there are roughly 90,000 clones, 70% to 90% of which are singletons. Only one count was recorded for this clone. The chain recombines TRBV5-4 with TRBJ1-3, with unresolved D. Material: CD4+ or CD8+ T cells sorted from blood, obtained in a trial of the OX40 agonist ivuxolimab. This receptor was taken from an adult with an advanced solid tumor such as melanoma, head and neck, liver or kidney cancer. The CDR3 loop reads CASSSTLGGNTIYF. In DNA form, the CDR3 reads TGTGCCAGCAGCTCTACTCTGGGGGGAAACACCATATATTTT.